The T cell receptor beta chain described here comes from a study of blood T cells in healthy people across ages. Study-wide points: It was the long-lived donors that had more naive CD4+ cells and higher diversity than aged donors. The study regarded diversity estimates from one million T cells as underestimates.

The length of the CDR3 is 15 residues. The germline CDR1 and CDR2 sequences are MGHRA and YSYEKL. The V gene lost 0 bases and the J gene lost 3 bases, with 9 bases spanning the gap. On this clonotype: Its target is not known.

Next came a second PCR, run for about 6 to 12 cycles, which used a sample-barcoded 5' primer along with a J-beta primer mix. Template switching added a 12-random-nucleotide identifier to every cDNA molecule. TCRdb processed the 5' RACE reads anew with MiXCR; each CDR3 protein has one entry. Of 800,000 to 950,000 distinct CDR3 sequences in the sample, around 46% were seen once. The amount of total RNA extracted per sample was at least 6 micrograms. The genes are TRBV4-1 and TRBJ1-5; D gene uncertain. This clonotype was sampled from a man in his thirties or forties in good health. Source material: blood. CDR3 coding DNA: TGCGCCAGCAGCCAAGAACACGGCCTCAATCAGCCCCAGCATTTT. Its protein is CASSQEHGLNQPQHF.